This T cell receptor (beta chain) derives from a study of cytomegalovirus exposure and HLA in healthy donors. On the study more broadly: The roughly 660 first-cohort repertoires shared a platform with the approximately 120 validation repertoires, as reported in a later analysis. Study-level results: Both high specificity and high sensitivity reportedly marked the classifier's diagnosis of cytomegalovirus status. The study listed roughly 160 cytomegalovirus-associated TCR beta chains. Despite most TCR sequences being rare, some public TCRs occurred in many donors.

TCRdb's copy holds only in-frame clones and misses some; the assay was immunoSEQ multiplex PCR. This table has fewer than 200,000 clones, roughly nine tenths appearing once. CDR3 length equals 14 residues. Germline V gives CDR1 MDHEN, CDR2 SYDVKM. V lost 1 base and J lost 6; bases outside the gene matches: 5. Note on this clone: Its antigen is unknown.

The receptor comes from a young woman in good health and CMV-seropositive. The sequenced material came from PBMCs. The V and J genes are TRBV28 and TRBJ2-7, with 8 bases lining up with TRBD2. The CDR3 reads CASSLSAGASEQYF. CDR3 coding DNA: TGTGCCAGCAGTTTATCAGCGGGAGCTAGCGAGCAGTACTTC.